Each of the 31 T cell receptor beta chains below was sequenced from the same sample in a study of T cells in Graves' hyperthyroidism and ophthalmopathy. RNA transcripts gave rise to amplified TCR beta CDR3 regions. Using the HTBI primer set, a first-round RT-PCR was run on the TCR CDR3. Via MiXCR, TCRdb re-called the multiplex PCR reads, giving one row per CDR3 protein. Of 600,000 to 700,000 distinct CDR3 sequences in the sample, about 15% are singletons; the top ten hold about 4%. Sequenced input: blood. These receptors all come from a woman between 40 and 55 years old with Graves' ophthalmopathy.

This clonotype was detected ten times or more. This chain connects TRBV6-1 to TRBJ2-7; D possibly uses TRBD1 or TRBD2 (6 bases each). The germline gives CDR1 MNHNS, CDR2 SASEGT. V lost 6 bases and J lost 6, with 12 bases in between. The CDR3 sequence is 12 residues long. The CDR3 spells CASSDRGREQYF. In DNA form, the CDR3 reads TGTGCCAGCAGCGACCGGGGGCGCGAGCAGTACTTC.

This clonotype appeared many times. This rearrangement joins TRBV15 to TRBJ2-7, with D tentatively TRBD2 (5 bases). Trimming stripped 1 base from V and 5 bases from J, with 12 bases between. The germline V gene has CDR1 LNHNV and CDR2 YYDKDF (reference sequence). The CDR3 covers 14 residues. The CDR3 here is CATSRGLAINEQYF. In DNA, the CDR3 is TGTGCCACCAGCAGAGGGCTAGCAATCAACGAGCAGTACTTC.

This chain links TRBV19 with TRBJ1-5, with D tentatively TRBD1 (5 bases). The length of the CDR3 is 14 residues. Germline lookup yields CDR1 LNHDA and CDR2 SQIVND (reference sequence). Trimming left V 6 bases short and J 7 bases short, with 16 bases between. The CDR3 loop reads CASRHSQGGQPQHF. For the CDR3, the DNA is TGTGCCAGTAGGCACAGTCAGGGAGGGCAGCCCCAGCATTTT.

The rearrangement links TRBV28 to TRBJ1-3; no reliable D call. Germline V gene lookup returns CDR1 MDHEN and CDR2 SYDVKM. Trimming pared 6 bases from V and 0 bases from J, leaving 9 bases between. This CDR3 contains 14 residues. CDR3 in DNA: TGTGCCAGCAGATCCTGGGGCTCTGGAAACACCATATATTTT. Residues: CASRSWGSGNTIYF.

This clonotype occurred many times. The chain joins TRBV7-9 to TRBJ2-2; D is perhaps TRBD2 (6 bases). Per germline, CDR1 SEHNR and CDR2 FQNEAQ (reference sequence). V shed 4 bases and J shed 4 bases, with 13 bases lying between them. The CDR3 spans 15 residues. Written as DNA, the CDR3 is TGTGCCAGCAGCTCGTCGGGACTGCTCACCGGGGAGCTGTTTTTT. Amino acid sequence: CASSSSGLLTGELFF.

The rearrangement joins TRBV10-2 to TRBJ1-5; D is possibly TRBD1 (5 bases). CDR3 length: 16 amino acids. V was trimmed by 3 bases and J by 4 bases, leaving 16 bases between them. Germline-derived CDR1 and CDR2 are WSHSY and SAAADI. The CDR3 loop reads CASSEMLGARNQPQHF. The CDR3 DNA sequence: TGCGCCAGCAGTGAAATGTTAGGGGCCAGGAATCAGCCCCAGCATTTT.

This clonotype was counted ten times or more. The chain links TRBV28 to TRBJ2-4; no clear D. Germline assignment: CDR1 MDHEN and CDR2 SYDVKM. Trimming cost V 1 base and J 7 bases, with 8 bases left between them. The CDR3 is made up of 13 amino acids. CDR3 nucleotides: TGTGCCAGCAGTTTATCTAATGTCAACATTCAGTACTTC. Amino acids: CASSLSNVNIQYF.

This clonotype has ten or more counts. The chain carries TRBV7-8 and TRBJ2-7; tentative D call: TRBD1 (6 bases). This CDR3 is built from 15 residues. Trimming left V 1 base short and J 3 bases short, with 13 bases between. CDR1 is SGHVS and CDR2 is FQNEAQ in the germline V gene. This chain's CDR3 is CASSLVETGIYEQYF. CDR3 sequence (DNA): TGTGCCAGCAGCTTAGTTGAGACAGGAATCTACGAGCAGTACTTC.

As regards this clonotype: It may be a read error: a sequence one base away is much more abundant. The gene calls are TRBV12-3 or TRBV12-4 and TRBJ1-1; D gene ambiguous. Between the trimmed V and J ends, which lost 0 bases and 0 bases, there was a span of 8 bases. This CDR3 region has 15 residues. The DNA for the CDR3 is TGTGCCAGCAGTTTAGCAGAGGCGTTGAACACTGAAGCTTTCTTT. Encoded protein: CASSLAEALNTEAFF.

This clonotype was observed many times. In DNA form, the CDR3 reads TGTGCCAGCAGCTTAGGAGTTGGGGATACGCAGTATTTT. This gives the protein CASSLGVGDTQYF. The V gene is TRBV7-9, the J gene TRBJ2-3, with D unclear. Germline assignment: CDR1 SEHNR and CDR2 FQNEAQ (reference sequence). Trimming took off 1 base at V and 6 bases at J, with 8 bases between the two ends. The CDR3 loop spans 13 amino acids.

There are many counts of this clonotype. The rearrangement links TRBV20-1 to TRBJ1-1; D ambiguous. This CDR3 comprises 13 residues. Germline CDR1 and CDR2: DFQATT and SNEGSKA (reference sequence). V was shortened by 5 bases and J by 1 base, with 11 bases between the two germline ends. The CDR3 nucleotides read TGCAGTGCTTGGAGAGACACGAACACTGAAGCTTTCTTT. Amino acids: CSAWRDTNTEAFF.

This clonotype was counted a few times. The rearrangement links TRBV19 to TRBJ1-3; D gene unclear. The germline CDR1 and CDR2 sequences are LNHDA and SQIVND (reference sequence). V dropped 4 bases and J dropped 0 bases, with 10 bases sitting between them. This CDR3 has 15 amino acids. CDR3 coding DNA: TGTGCCAGTAGTACCCTACAGAGCTCTGGAAACACCATATATTTT. This sequence encodes CASSTLQSSGNTIYF.

In its sample, this clonotype was seen many times. The genes are TRBV20-1 and TRBJ1-2; D is unclear. The CDR3 covers 10 residues. Trimming left V 3 bases short and J 7 bases short, with 6 bases between. Germline V lookup: CDR1 DFQATT, CDR2 SNEGSKA (reference sequence). CDR3 region: CSARGSGYTF. CDR3 sequence (DNA): TGCAGTGCTAGGGGTTCTGGCTACACCTTC.

J is TRBJ1-5 and V is TRBV19; D ambiguous. Trimming pared 4 bases from V and 11 bases from J, leaving 12 bases between. The germline V gene encodes CDR1 LNHDA and CDR2 SQIVND (reference sequence). The CDR3 loop spans 12 amino acids. CDR3 sequence reads: CASSTGESAQHF. For the CDR3, the DNA is TGTGCCAGTAGTACCGGGGAGTCAGCCCAGCATTTT.

This clonotype has at least ten counts. The rearrangement uses TRBV10-2 and TRBJ2-7; 8 nucleotides agree with TRBD2. V gave up 5 bases and J gave up 0 bases; unmatched junction bases: 12. Germline CDR1 is WSHSY and CDR2 is SAAADI. The length of the CDR3 is 17 residues. CDR3 residues: CASSPWALAGLSYEQYF. CDR3 DNA sequence: TGCGCCAGCAGTCCTTGGGCTCTAGCGGGCCTCTCCTACGAGCAGTACTTC.

This clonotype was counted between two and nine times. Since a much larger clone is just one base distant, this may be a read error. The chain combines TRBV11-3 with TRBJ2-2; the match to TRBD1 covers 8 bases. The V gene's germline CDR1 is SGHNT and CDR2 YENEEA. The CDR3 length is 14 residues. In nucleotides, the CDR3 is TGTGCCAGCAGCTGGGGACAGGTCACCGGGGAGCTGTCTTTT. This encodes CASSWGQVTGELSF.

This sequence joins TRBV18 and TRBJ2-5, with 8 bases lining up with TRBD1. Germline-derived CDR1 and CDR2 are KGHSH and LQKENI. The CDR3 length is 15 residues. Germline trimming cut 0 bases from V and 5 bases from J; bases unmatched to any gene: 5. The CDR3 loop reads CASSPPDRAMETQYF. The DNA of the CDR3 is TGTGCCAGCTCACCACCGGACAGGGCTATGGAGACCCAGTACTTC.

This sequence joins TRBV20-1 and TRBJ2-5, with 14 bases that match TRBD2. CDR1 DFQATT and CDR2 SNEGSKA come from the germline V gene (reference sequence). The CDR3 is 15 amino acids. The V gene end was trimmed by 5 bases and the J gene end by 2 bases; junction bases not matched to a gene: 4. The DNA for the CDR3 is TGCAGTGCTTCGGGACTAGCGGGGGTTCAAGAGACCCAGTACTTC. Protein: CSASGLAGVQETQYF.

This clonotype appeared a few times. The chain joins TRBV5-1 to TRBJ1-1; no clear D gene. V lost 4 bases to trimming and J lost 1 base, with 14 bases between them. Germline V gene data show CDR1 as SGHRS and CDR2 as YFSETQ. The CDR3 is 15 amino acids. CDR3 region: CASSPIGHQNTEAFF. CDR3 in DNA: TGCGCCAGCAGCCCGATCGGGCACCAGAACACTGAAGCTTTCTTT.

This clonotype showed up just a few times. The rearrangement uses TRBV5-5 and TRBJ2-7; D unresolved. The CDR3 has 14 amino acids. Germline V gene sequence: CDR1 SGHKS, CDR2 YYEKEE (reference sequence). Trimming shortened V by 1 base and J by 2 bases, and 10 bases separated the two germline ends. DNA of the CDR3: TGTGCCAGCAGCTTGATGCAGCAAACCTACGAGCAGTACTTC. Its translation is CASSLMQQTYEQYF. The full variable domain, rest sourced from reference TRBV5-5 and TRBJ2-7, is DAGVTQSPTHLIKTRGQQVTLRCSPISGHKSVSWYQQVLGQGPQFIFQYYEKEERGRGNFPDRFSARQFPNYSSELNVNALLLGDSALYLCASSLMQQTYEQYFGPGTRLTVT.

This clonotype has ten or more counts. The junction differs from germline at one of its ends, possibly a read error. The chain links TRBV27 to TRBJ2-7; TRBD2 matches at 9 bases. The germline CDR1 and CDR2 sequences are MNHEY and SMNVEV (reference sequence). The CDR3 is 14 residues long. The CDR3 sequence: CASGLTSGSYEQYF. The CDR3 region has the DNA TGTGCCAGCGGTTTGACTAGCGGTTCCTACGAGCAGTACTTC.

The rearrangement joins TRBV12-5 to TRBJ1-1; perhaps TRBD1 as D (6 bases). Germline CDR1 is LGHNT and CDR2 is FRNRAP. The CDR3 contains 18 residues. Trimming removed 1 base at V and 0 bases at J, with 18 bases between. The CDR3: CASGLGGLGGPMNTEAFF. In nucleotides, the CDR3 is TGTGCTAGTGGTTTGGGAGGGTTAGGGGGGCCTATGAACACTGAAGCTTTCTTT.

This clonotype has at least ten counts. The chain uses TRBV6-9 and TRBJ1-1; D is possibly TRBD1 (5 bases). The germline CDR1 and CDR2 sequences are MNHGY and SVAAGI. CDR3 size: 14 residues. Trimming removed 5 bases at V and 2 bases at J, with 12 bases between. The CDR3 reads CASSNRLRNTEAFF. CDR3 DNA: TGTGCCAGCAGTAACAGGCTTCGTAACACTGAAGCTTTCTTT.

The genes are TRBV19 and TRBJ1-5, with TRBD1 matching 7 bases. CDR1 LNHDA and CDR2 SQIVND come from the germline V gene (reference sequence). This CDR3 has 14 amino acids. V was pared by 3 bases and J by 6 bases, with 5 bases of the junction left unmatched. The CDR3 nucleotides are TGTGCCAGTAGTATGGGAGGGGGCGGTCAGCCCCAGCATTTT. Amino acid sequence: CASSMGGGGQPQHF.

The sample holds many counts of this clonotype. The V and J genes are TRBV12-3 or TRBV12-4 and TRBJ2-7; D may correspond to TRBD1 or TRBD2 (5 bases each). The CDR3 runs 15 residues. Trimming left V 3 bases short and J 6 bases short, with 18 bases between. CDR3 in amino acids: CASSLGLAGSGEQYF. Written as DNA, the CDR3 is TGTGCCAGCAGTTTGGGGCTAGCTGGGTCGGGCGAGCAGTACTTC.

This clonotype has only a few counts. CDR3 in amino acids: CASSPTSVGTEAFF. CDR3 nucleotides: TGTGCCAGCAGCCCGACATCAGTCGGCACTGAAGCTTTCTTT. The chain couples TRBV14 to TRBJ1-1; no reliable D call. V lost 4 bases and J 4 bases, leaving 13 bases between the germline ends. Germline lookup yields CDR1 SGHDN and CDR2 FVKESK. This CDR3 region has 14 residues. The whole variable domain, filled in from reference TRBV14 and TRBJ1-1, reads EAGVTQFPSHSVIEKGQTVTLRCDPISGHDNLYWYRRVMGKEIKFLLHFVKESKQDESGMPNNRFLAERTGGTYSTLKVQPAELEDSGVYFCASSPTSVGTEAFFGQGTRLTVV.

This clonotype was seen repeatedly, ten times or more. The gene calls are TRBV6-1 and TRBJ1-5; D might be TRBD1 (6 bases). Trimming pared 7 bases from V and 1 base from J, leaving 14 bases between. The germline gives CDR1 MNHNS, CDR2 SASEGT. The CDR3 covers 15 residues. The CDR3 nucleotides read TGTGCCAGCACCCGGACAGAACTAAGCAATCAGCCCCAGCATTTT. Translating gives CASTRTELSNQPQHF.

The table lists this clonotype with many counts. The chain couples TRBV28 to TRBJ2-5; the D call may be TRBD1 or TRBD2 (5 bases each). V was clipped by 6 bases and J by 5 bases, with 13 bases between them. Germline values: CDR1 MDHEN, CDR2 SYDVKM. This CDR3 comprises 13 residues. This CDR3 is CASSTAGTETQYF. In DNA form, the CDR3 reads TGTGCCAGCAGCACGGCAGGGACCGAGACCCAGTACTTC.

This clonotype has at least ten counts. The chain uses TRBV28 and TRBJ1-1, with D uncertain. The length of the CDR3 is 14 residues. Germline CDR1 is MDHEN and CDR2 is SYDVKM. Trimming removed 2 bases from V and 3 bases from J, with 10 bases in between. The CDR3 loop reads CASSLRHGDTEAFF. CDR3 coding DNA: TGTGCCAGCAGTTTACGTCACGGGGACACTGAAGCTTTCTTT.

This clonotype was counted between two and nine times. The chain joins TRBV6-1 to TRBJ2-2; the D call may be TRBD1 or TRBD2 (5 bases each). CDR3 size: 14 residues. The germline CDR1 and CDR2 sequences are MNHNS and SASEGT. With 5 bases removed from V and 4 bases from J, the gap between germline ends came to 11 bases. CDR3 coding DNA: TGTGCCAGCAGTAGGGGTGGGACCACCGGGGAGCTGTTTTTT. Translated: CASSRGGTTGELFF.

This clonotype was found a few times. The V and J genes are TRBV5-1 and TRBJ2-2; 14 positions agree with TRBD2. Germline trimming cut 4 bases from V and 3 bases from J; bases unmatched to any gene: 11. The germline CDR1 and CDR2 sequences are SGHRS and YFSETQ. The CDR3 runs to 19 residues. The CDR3, as DNA: TGCGCCAGCAGCGGTGCCGGGACTAGCGGGAGCCTGGACACCGGGGAGCTGTTTTTT. Residues: CASSGAGTSGSLDTGELFF.